This passage covers 8 T cell receptor beta chains from one sample sequenced in a study of T cell responses to AZD1222 COVID-19 vaccine. The table came from immunoSEQ multiplex PCR; TCRdb's copy has only in-frame clones and leaves some out. The sample shows about 110,000 clones, 89% of them seen only once. The source was peripheral blood, collected 28 days after the second AZD1222 dose. These receptor sequences come from an adult who received the AZD1222 COVID-19 vaccine.

V gene TRBV6-5 combines with J gene TRBJ2-5; D is unclear. The CDR3 consists of 11 residues. Deletions cut 7 bases from V and 5 bases from J, with 8 bases between. Germline CDR1 is MNHEY and CDR2 is SVGAGI. CDR3 nucleotide sequence: TGTGCCAGCATGTCCCTGGAGACCCAGTACTTC. Translation gives CASMSLETQYF.

The rearrangement links TRBV19 to TRBJ2-1, with D perhaps TRBD2 (6 bases). Germline V gives CDR1 LNHDA, CDR2 SQIVND (reference sequence). This CDR3 has 14 residues. Trimming removed 5 bases at V and 1 base at J, with 9 bases between. CDR3 sequence reads: CASSLGLSYNEQFF. As DNA, the CDR3 is TGTGCCAGTAGTCTGGGACTGTCCTACAATGAGCAGTTCTTC.

Here the CDR3 DNA reads TGTGCCAGCAGCTCTACCACTAGCGGGTTGCAGTATTTT. Translation gives CASSSTTSGLQYF. The rearrangement joins TRBV7-3 to TRBJ2-3; TRBD2 aligns across 9 bases. With V trimmed by 4 bases and J by 11 bases, 7 bases remained unmatched. This CDR3 spans 13 amino acids. Germline CDR1 reads SGHTA; CDR2 reads FQGTGA.

The J gene is TRBJ1-6, the V gene TRBV21-1; TRBD1, the table's D call, lacks a check against the DNA. TRBV21-1 constitutes a pseudogene. This CDR3 comprises 16 residues. The CDR3 is CASRKFRQVVDSPLHF. The CDR3 nucleotides read TGTGCCAGCAGAAAGTTTCGACAGGTGGTAGATTCACCCCTCCACTTT.

DNA of the CDR3: TGTGCCAGCAGGGGTCTACAGTCCAATCAGCCCCAGCATTTT. Its protein is CASRGLQSNQPQHF. The chain couples TRBV27 to TRBJ1-5; D is undetermined. Trimming shortened V by 6 bases and J by 3 bases, and 12 bases separated the two germline ends. The CDR3 length is 14 residues. CDR1 and CDR2 from the germline V gene are MNHEY and SMNVEV (reference sequence).

This clone has more than one count but fewer than ten. The chain employs TRBV7-2 and TRBJ1-2; 12 bases fit TRBD1. The CDR3 has 16 amino acids. CDR1 and CDR2 (germline): SGHTA, FQGNSA. The V segment lost 3 bases and the J segment 7 bases; nucleotides outside the gene matches: 9. The CDR3 DNA reads TGTGCCAGCAGCTTTAGTGGGACAGGGGGCAAAGCTGGCTACACCTTC. Its protein product is CASSFSGTGGKAGYTF. Drawing the rest from reference TRBV7-2 and TRBJ1-2, the complete variable domain is GAGVSQSPSNKVTEKGKDVELRCDPISGHTALYWYRQSLGQGLEFLIYFQGNSAPDKSGLPSDRFSAERTGGSVSTLTIQRTQQEDSAVYLCASSFSGTGGKAGYTFGSGTRLTVV.

This clone was picked up one time. The chain employs TRBV7-8 and TRBJ2-5; D gene uncertain. CDR3 length: 11 amino acids. Germline-derived CDR1 and CDR2 are SGHVS and FQNEAQ. Trimming removed 3 bases at V and 5 bases at J, with 4 bases between. The CDR3 DNA follows: TGTGCCAGCAGCTTTTCTGAGACCCAGTACTTC. Translating it yields CASSFSETQYF. Based on the CDR3 plus reference TRBV7-8 and TRBJ2-5, the full variable domain is GAGVSQSPRYKVAKRGQDVALRCDPISGHVSLFWYQQALGQGPEFLTYFQNEAQLDKSGLPSDRFFAERPEGSVSTLKIQRTQQEDSAVYLCASSFSETQYFGPGTRLLVL.

The rearrangement joins TRBV7-9 to TRBJ2-7, with 12 nucleotides matching TRBD2. CDR3 length: 16 amino acids. Germline CDR1 SEHNR, CDR2 FQNEAQ (reference sequence). V trimming: 3 bases; J trimming: 1 base; junction bases outside the gene matches: 4. DNA of the CDR3: TGTGCCAGCAGCTTGGGACTAGCGGGCCGATCCTACGAGCAGTACTTC. Protein sequence: CASSLGLAGRSYEQYF. The full variable domain, in which reference TRBV7-9 and TRBJ2-7 provide the parts outside the CDR3, is DTGVSQNPRHKITKRGQNVTFRCDPISEHNRLYWYRQTLGQGPEFLTYFQNEAQLEKSRLLSDRFSAERPKGSFSTLEIQRTEQGDSAMYLCASSLGLAGRSYEQYFGPGTRLTVT.